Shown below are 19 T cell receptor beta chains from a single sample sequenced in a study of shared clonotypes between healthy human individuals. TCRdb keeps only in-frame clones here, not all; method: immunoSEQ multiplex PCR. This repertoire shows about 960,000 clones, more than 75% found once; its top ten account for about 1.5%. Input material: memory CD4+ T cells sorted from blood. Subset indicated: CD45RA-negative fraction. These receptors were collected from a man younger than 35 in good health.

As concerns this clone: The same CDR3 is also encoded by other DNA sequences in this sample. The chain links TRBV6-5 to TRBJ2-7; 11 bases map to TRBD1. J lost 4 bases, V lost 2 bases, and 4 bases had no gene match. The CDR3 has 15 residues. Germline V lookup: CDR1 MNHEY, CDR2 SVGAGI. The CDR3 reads CASSYRDRGTYEQYF. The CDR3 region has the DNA TGTGCCAGCAGTTACCGGGACAGGGGGACTTACGAGCAGTACTTC.

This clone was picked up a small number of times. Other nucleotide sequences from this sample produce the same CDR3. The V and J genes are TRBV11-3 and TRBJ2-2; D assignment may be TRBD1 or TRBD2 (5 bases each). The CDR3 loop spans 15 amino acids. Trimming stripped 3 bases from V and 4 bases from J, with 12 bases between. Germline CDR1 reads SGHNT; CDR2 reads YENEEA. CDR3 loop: CASSLGRGRTGELFF. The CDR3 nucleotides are TGTGCCAGCAGCTTGGGTAGGGGACGCACCGGGGAGCTGTTTTTT.

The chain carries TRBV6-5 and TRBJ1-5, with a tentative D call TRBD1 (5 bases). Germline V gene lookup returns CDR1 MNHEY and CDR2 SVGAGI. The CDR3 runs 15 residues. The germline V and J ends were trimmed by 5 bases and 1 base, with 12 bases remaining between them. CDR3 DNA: TGTGCCAGCAGTCAGGGTTTGGGAAGCAATCAGCCCCAGCATTTT. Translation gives CASSQGLGSNQPQHF.

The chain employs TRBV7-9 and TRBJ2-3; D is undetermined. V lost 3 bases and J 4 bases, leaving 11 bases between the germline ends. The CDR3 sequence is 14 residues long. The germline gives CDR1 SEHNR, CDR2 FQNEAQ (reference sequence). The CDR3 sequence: CASSFEGLADTQYF. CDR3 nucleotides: TGTGCCAGCAGCTTTGAAGGCCTGGCAGATACGCAGTATTTT.

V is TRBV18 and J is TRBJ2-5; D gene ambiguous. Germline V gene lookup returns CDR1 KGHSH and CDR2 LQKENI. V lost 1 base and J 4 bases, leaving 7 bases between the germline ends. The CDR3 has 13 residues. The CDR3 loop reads CASSPRSGETQYF. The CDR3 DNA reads TGTGCCAGCTCACCACGCTCTGGAGAGACCCAGTACTTC.

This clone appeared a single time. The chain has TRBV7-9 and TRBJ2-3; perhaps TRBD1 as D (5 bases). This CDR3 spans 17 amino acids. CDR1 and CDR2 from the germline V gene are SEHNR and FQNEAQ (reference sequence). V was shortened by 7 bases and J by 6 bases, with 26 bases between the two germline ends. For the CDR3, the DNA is TGTGCCAGCACCGATCCCCCGACTGTGGGGCTTTGGGATACGCAGTATTTT. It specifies CASTDPPTVGLWDTQYF.

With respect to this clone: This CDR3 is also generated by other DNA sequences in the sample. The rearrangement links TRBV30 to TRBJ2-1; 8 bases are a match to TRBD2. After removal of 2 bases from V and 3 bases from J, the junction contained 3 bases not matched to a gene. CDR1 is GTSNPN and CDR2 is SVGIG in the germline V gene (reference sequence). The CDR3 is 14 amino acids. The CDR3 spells CAWSRTSGYNEQFF. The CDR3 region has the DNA TGTGCCTGGAGTAGAACTAGCGGCTACAATGAGCAGTTCTTC.

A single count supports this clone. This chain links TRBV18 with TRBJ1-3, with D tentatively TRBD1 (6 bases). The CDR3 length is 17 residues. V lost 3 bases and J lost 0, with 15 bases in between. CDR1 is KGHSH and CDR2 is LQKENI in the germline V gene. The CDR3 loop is CASSPNLGGHSGNTIYF. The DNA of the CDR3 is TGTGCCAGCTCACCCAATTTGGGGGGACACTCTGGAAACACCATATATTTT.

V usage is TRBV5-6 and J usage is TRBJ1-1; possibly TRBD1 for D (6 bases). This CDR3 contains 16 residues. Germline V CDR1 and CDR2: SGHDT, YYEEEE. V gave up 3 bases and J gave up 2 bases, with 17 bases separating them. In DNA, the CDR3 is TGTGCCAGCAGCTACGGCCCACAGGGCTTCAACACTGAAGCTTTCTTT. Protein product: CASSYGPQGFNTEAFF.

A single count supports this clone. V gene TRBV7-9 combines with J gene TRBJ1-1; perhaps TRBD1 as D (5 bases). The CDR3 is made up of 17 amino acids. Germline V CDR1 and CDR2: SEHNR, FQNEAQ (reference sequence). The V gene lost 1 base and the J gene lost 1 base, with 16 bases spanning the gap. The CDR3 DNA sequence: TGTGCCAGCAGCTTAGATGGGCGGGGCGGTAAGAACACTGAAGCTTTCTTT. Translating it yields CASSLDGRGGKNTEAFF.

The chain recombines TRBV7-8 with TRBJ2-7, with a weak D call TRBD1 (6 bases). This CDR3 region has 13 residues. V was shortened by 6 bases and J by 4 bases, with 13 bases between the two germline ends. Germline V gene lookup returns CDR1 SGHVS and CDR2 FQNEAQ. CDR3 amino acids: CASRPRTEYEQYF. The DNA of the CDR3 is TGTGCCAGCAGACCACGGACAGAGTACGAGCAGTACTTC.

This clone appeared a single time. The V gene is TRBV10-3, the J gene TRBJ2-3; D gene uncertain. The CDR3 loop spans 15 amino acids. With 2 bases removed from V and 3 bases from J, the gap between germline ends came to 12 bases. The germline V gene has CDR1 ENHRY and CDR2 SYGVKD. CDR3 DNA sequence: TGTGCCATCAGTGAGCAGGCTGGGTCAACAGATACGCAGTATTTT. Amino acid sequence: CAISEQAGSTDTQYF.

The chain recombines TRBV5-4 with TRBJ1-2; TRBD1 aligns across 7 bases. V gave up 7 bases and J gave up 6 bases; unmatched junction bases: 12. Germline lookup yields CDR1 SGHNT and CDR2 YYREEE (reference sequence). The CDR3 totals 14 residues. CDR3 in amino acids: CASGGTVKGNGYTF. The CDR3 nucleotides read TGTGCCAGCGGAGGGACAGTCAAGGGGAATGGCTACACCTTC.

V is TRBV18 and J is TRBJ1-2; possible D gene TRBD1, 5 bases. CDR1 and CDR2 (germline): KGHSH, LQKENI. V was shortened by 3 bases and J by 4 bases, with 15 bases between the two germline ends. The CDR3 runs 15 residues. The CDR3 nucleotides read TGTGCCAGCTCACCGGGGCAGGAAACCGGCTATGGCTACACCTTC. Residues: CASSPGQETGYGYTF.

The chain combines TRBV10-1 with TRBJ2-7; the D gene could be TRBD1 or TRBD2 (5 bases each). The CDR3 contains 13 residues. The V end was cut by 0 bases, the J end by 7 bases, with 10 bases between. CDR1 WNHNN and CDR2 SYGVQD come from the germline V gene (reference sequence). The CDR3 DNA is TGCGCCAGCAGTGAGTCCGGCAGGGAGGAGCAGTACTTC. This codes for CASSESGREEQYF.

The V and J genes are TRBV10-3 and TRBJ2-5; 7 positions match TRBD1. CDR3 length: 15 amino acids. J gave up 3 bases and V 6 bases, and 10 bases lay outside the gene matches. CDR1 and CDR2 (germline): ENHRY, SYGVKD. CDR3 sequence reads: CAIRAGQVVEETQYF. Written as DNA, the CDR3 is TGTGCCATCAGGGCCGGACAGGTAGTTGAAGAGACCCAGTACTTC.

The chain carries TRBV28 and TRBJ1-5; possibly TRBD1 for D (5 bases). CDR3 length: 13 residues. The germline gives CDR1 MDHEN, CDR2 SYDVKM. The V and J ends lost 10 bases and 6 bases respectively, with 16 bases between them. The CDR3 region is CATVTGGFQPQHF. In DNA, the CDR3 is TGTGCCACCGTAACCGGGGGGTTTCAGCCCCAGCATTTT.

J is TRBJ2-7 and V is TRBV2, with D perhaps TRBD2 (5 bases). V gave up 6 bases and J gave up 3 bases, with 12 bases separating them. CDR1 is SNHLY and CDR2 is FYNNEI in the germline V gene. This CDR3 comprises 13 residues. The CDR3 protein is CASREDSIYEQYF. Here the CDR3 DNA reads TGTGCCAGCAGGGAGGATTCGATCTACGAGCAGTACTTC.

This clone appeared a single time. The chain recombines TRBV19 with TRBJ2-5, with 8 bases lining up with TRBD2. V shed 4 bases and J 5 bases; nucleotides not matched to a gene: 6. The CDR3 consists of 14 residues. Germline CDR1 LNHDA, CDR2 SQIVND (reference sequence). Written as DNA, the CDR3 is TGTGCCAGTAGTACCCGGGGGGGCCGTGAGACCCAGTACTTC. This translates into CASSTRGGRETQYF. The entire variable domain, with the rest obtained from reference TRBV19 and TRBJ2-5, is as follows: DGGITQSPKYLFRKEGQNVTLSCEQNLNHDAMYWYRQDPGQGLRLIYYSQIVNDFQKGDIAEGYSVSREKKESFPLTVTSAQKNPTAFYLCASSTRGGRETQYFGPGTRLLVL.